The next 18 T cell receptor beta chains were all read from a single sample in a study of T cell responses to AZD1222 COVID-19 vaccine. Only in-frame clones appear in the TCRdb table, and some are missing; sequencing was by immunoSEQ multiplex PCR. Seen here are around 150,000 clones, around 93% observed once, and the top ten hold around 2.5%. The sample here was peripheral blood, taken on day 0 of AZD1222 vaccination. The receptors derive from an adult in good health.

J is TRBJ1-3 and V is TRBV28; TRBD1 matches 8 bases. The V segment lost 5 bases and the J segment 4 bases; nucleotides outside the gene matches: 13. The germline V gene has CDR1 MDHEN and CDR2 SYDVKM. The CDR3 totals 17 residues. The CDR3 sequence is CASSAQLGTGWGNTIYF. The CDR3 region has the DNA TGTGCCAGCAGTGCCCAACTTGGGACAGGCTGGGGAAACACCATATATTTT.

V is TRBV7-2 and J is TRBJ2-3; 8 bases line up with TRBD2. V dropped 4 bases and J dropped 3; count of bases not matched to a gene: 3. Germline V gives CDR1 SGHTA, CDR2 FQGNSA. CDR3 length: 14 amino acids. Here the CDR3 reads CASSSTSGTDTQYF. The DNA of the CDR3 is TGTGCCAGCAGCTCAACTAGCGGAACAGATACGCAGTATTTT.

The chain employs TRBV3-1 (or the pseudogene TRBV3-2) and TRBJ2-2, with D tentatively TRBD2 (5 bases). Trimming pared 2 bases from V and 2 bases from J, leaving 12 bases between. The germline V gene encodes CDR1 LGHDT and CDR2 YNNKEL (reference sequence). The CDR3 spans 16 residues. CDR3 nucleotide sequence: TGTGCCAGCAGCCAACTCCCGGGATTCAACACCGGGGAGCTGTTTTTT. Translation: CASSQLPGFNTGELFF.

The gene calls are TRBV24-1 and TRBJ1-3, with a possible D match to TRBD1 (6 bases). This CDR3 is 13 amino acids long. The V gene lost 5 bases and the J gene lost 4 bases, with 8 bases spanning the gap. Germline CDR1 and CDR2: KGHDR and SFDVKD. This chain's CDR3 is CATSGGAGNTIYF. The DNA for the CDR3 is TGTGCCACCAGTGGGGGGGCCGGAAACACCATATATTTT.

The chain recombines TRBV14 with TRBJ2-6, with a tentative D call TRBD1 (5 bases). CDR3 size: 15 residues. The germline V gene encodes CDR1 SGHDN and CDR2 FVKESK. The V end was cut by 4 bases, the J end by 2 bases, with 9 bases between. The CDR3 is CASSPTEAGANVLTF. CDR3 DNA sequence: TGTGCCAGCAGCCCGACAGAAGCTGGGGCCAACGTCCTGACTTTC.

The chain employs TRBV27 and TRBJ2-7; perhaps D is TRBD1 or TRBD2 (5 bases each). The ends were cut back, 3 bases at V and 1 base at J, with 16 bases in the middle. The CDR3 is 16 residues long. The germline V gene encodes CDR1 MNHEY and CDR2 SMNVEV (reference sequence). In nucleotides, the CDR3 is TGTGCCAGCAGTTTGAGAGGGAGAGGGGAATCCTACGAGCAGTACTTC. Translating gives CASSLRGRGESYEQYF.

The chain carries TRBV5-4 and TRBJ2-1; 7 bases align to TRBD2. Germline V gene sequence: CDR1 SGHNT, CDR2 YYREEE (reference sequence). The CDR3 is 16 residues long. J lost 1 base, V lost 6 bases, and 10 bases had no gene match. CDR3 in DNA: TGTGCCAGCACCACTATGCTAGCGGCTTCCTACAATGAGCAGTTCTTC. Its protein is CASTTMLAASYNEQFF. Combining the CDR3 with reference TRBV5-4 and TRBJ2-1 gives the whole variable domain ETGVTQSPTHLIKTRGQQVTLRCSSQSGHNTVSWYQQALGQGPQFIFQYYREEENGRGNFPPRFSGLQFPNYSSELNVNALELDDSALYLCASTTMLAASYNEQFFGPGTRLTVL.

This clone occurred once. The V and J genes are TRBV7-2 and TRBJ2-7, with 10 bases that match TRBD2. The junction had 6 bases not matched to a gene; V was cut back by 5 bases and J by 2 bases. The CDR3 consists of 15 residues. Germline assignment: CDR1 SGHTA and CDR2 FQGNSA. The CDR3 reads CASSPHSGGTYEQYF. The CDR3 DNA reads TGTGCCAGCAGCCCACATAGCGGGGGGACCTACGAGCAGTACTTC. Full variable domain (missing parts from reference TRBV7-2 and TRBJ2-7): GAGVSQSPSNKVTEKGKDVELRCDPISGHTALYWYRQSLGQGLEFLIYFQGNSAPDKSGLPSDRFSAERTGGSVSTLTIQRTQQEDSAVYLCASSPHSGGTYEQYFGPGTRLTVT.

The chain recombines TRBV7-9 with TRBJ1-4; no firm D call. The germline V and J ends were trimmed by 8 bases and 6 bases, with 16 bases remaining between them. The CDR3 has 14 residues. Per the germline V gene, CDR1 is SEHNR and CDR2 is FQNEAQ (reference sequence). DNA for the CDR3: TGTGCCAGCGGCAGACGCGTAGAAGATGAAAAACTGTTTTTT. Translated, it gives CASGRRVEDEKLFF.

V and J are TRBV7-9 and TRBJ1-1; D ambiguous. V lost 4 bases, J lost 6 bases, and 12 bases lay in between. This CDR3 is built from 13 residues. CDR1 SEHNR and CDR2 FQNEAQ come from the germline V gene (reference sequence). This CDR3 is CASSWLGAAEAFF. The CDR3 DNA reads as TGTGCCAGCAGCTGGTTGGGCGCAGCTGAAGCTTTCTTT.

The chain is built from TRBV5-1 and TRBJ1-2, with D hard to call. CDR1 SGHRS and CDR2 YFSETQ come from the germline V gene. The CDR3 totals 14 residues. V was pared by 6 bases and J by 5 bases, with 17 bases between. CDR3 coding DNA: TGCGCCAGCATAATTATCTTGCTAGGTTATGGCTACACCTTC. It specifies CASIIILLGYGYTF.

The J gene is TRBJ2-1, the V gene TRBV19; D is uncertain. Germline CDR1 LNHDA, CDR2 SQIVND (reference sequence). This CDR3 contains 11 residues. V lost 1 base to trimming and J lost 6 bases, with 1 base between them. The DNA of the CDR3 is TGTGCCAGTAGTATAGTCAATGAGCAGTTCTTC. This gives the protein CASSIVNEQFF.

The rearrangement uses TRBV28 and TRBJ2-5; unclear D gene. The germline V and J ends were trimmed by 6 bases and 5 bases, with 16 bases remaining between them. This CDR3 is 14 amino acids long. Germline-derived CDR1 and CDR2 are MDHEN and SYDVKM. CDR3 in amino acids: CASSFNRALETQYF. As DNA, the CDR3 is TGTGCCAGCAGCTTCAACCGAGCCTTGGAGACCCAGTACTTC.

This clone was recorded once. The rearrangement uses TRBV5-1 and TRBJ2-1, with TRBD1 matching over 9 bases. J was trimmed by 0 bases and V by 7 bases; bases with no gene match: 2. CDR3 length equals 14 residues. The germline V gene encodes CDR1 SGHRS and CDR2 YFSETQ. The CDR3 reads CASGQGSSYNEQFF. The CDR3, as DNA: TGCGCCAGCGGACAGGGGAGCTCCTACAATGAGCAGTTCTTC.

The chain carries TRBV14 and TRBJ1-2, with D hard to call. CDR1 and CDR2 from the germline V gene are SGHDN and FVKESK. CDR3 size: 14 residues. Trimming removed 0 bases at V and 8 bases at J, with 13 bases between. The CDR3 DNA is TGTGCCAGCAGCCAAGATCCGACCTACTCCGGCTACACCTTC. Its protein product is CASSQDPTYSGYTF. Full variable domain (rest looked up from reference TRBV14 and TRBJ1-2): EAGVTQFPSHSVIEKGQTVTLRCDPISGHDNLYWYRRVMGKEIKFLLHFVKESKQDESGMPNNRFLAERTGGTYSTLKVQPAELEDSGVYFCASSQDPTYSGYTFGSGTRLTVV.

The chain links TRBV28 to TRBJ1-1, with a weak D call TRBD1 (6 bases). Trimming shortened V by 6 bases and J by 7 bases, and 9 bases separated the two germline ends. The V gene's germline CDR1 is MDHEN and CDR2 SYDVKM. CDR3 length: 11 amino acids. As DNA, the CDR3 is TGTGCCAGCAGCGCAGGGGTTGAAGCTTTCTTT. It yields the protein CASSAGVEAFF.

This CDR3 is CASSYSSPGAGYTF. The CDR3 DNA is TGTGCCAGCAGTTACTCGAGTCCAGGGGCTGGCTACACCTTC. V is TRBV6-5 and J is TRBJ1-2; D may be TRBD1 (6 bases). V was pared by 0 bases and J by 7 bases, with 12 bases between. The V gene's germline CDR1 is MNHEY and CDR2 SVGAGI. The CDR3 contains 14 residues.

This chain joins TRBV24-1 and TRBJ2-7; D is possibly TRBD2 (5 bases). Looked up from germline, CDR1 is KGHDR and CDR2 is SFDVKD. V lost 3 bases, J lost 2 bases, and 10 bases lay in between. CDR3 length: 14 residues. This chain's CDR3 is CATSDGVAPYEQYF. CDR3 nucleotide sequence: TGTGCCACCAGTGATGGAGTAGCGCCCTACGAGCAGTACTTC.